One T cell receptor beta chain is described in this entry. This specimen comes from a study of blood T cell repertoires in COVID-19. Study at large: COVID-19 samples collected from the United States, Italy and Spain covered acute and convalescent phases. Sample material is recorded as cDNA or gDNA derived from T cells, B-cell-depleted T cells, or PBMCs.

Per the authors' pipeline: Estimation of nucleated cell counts relied on the amplification of reference gene primers. Method: immunoSEQ multiplex PCR; TCRdb's copy keeps in-frame clones and lacks some. Clone size and V and J calls were adopted from that table, with D and trimming inferred from the DNA. Of roughly 300,000 clones detected, about 82% appear once; the ten largest clones hold 1.6%. The source of this sequence is a woman between 45 and 60 years old with acute or convalescent COVID-19. Sequencing input: peripheral blood.

The CDR3 spells CASSSINRWYEQYF. For the CDR3, the DNA is TGTGCCAGCAGCTCTATCAATCGTTGGTACGAGCAGTACTTC. The chain is built from TRBV7-9 and TRBJ2-7; no clear D. CDR1 is SEHNR, CDR2 FQNEAQ, per germline (reference sequence). Trimming took 4 bases from V and 4 from J, leaving 14 bases between them. The CDR3 is 14 amino acids. The variable domain in full, completed from reference TRBV7-9 and TRBJ2-7, reads DTGVSQNPRHKITKRGQNVTFRCDPISEHNRLYWYRQTLGQGPEFLTYFQNEAQLEKSRLLSDRFSAERPKGSFSTLEIQRTEQGDSAMYLCASSSINRWYEQYFGPGTRLTVT.